The 20 T cell receptor beta chains below all came from one sample that was sequenced in a study of blood T cells in healthy people across ages. A J-beta primer mix and a sample-barcoded 5' primer were used in a second PCR of roughly 6 to 12 cycles. Each CDR3 protein gets one entry after TCRdb re-called the 5' RACE reads with MiXCR. The top ten clones hold approximately 13% of a sample with about 620,000 distinct CDR3 sequences, 40% to 65% of them seen once. What was sequenced was blood. These receptors came from a woman of 80 years or more in good health.

V usage is TRBV29-1 and J usage is TRBJ2-4; unclear D gene. The germline V and J ends were trimmed by 4 bases and 3 bases, with 10 bases remaining between them. This CDR3 is built from 13 residues. Per germline, CDR1 SQVTM and CDR2 ANQGSEA. The CDR3 sequence is CSVGEDNKNIQYF. The CDR3 nucleotides read TGCAGCGTTGGAGAAGACAACAAAAACATTCAGTACTTC.

This clonotype was recorded once. The chain has TRBV6-2 or TRBV6-3 and TRBJ2-4; D possibly uses TRBD1 or TRBD2 (5 bases each). The CDR3 totals 13 residues. The germline V and J ends were trimmed by 5 bases and 13 bases, with 18 bases remaining between them. Germline V gene lookup returns CDR1 MNHEY and CDR2 SVGEGT. This chain's CDR3 is CASSRGPTQVQYF. The DNA for the CDR3 is TGTGCCAGCAGTCGGGGACCGACTCAGGTGCAGTACTTC.

This clonotype has just one count. J is TRBJ1-2 and V is TRBV20-1; D possibly corresponds to TRBD1 (6 bases). The CDR3 is made up of 18 amino acids. Germline CDR1 and CDR2: DFQATT and SNEGSKA (reference sequence). With 0 bases removed from V and 4 bases from J, the gap between germline ends came to 24 bases. The CDR3 DNA reads TGCAGTGCTAGAGACGCGACGTGGTGGGGGGCCCCCACCTATGGCTACACCTTC. As protein: CSARDATWWGAPTYGYTF.

Only a few counts were recorded for this clonotype. The chain uses TRBV20-1 and TRBJ2-4, with 11 bases aligning to TRBD1. Germline V lookup: CDR1 DFQATT, CDR2 SNEGSKA (reference sequence). This CDR3 spans 15 amino acids. V lost 2 bases to trimming and J lost 8 bases; unmatched junction nucleotides: 8. The CDR3 here is CSARRGQGAVDIQYF. The CDR3 nucleotides read TGCAGTGCTAGACGAGGACAGGGGGCGGTTGACATTCAGTACTTC.

This clonotype has at least ten counts. This sequence joins TRBV7-2 and TRBJ2-1; TRBD2 matches 7 bases. The V and J ends lost 3 bases and 2 bases, in that order; junction bases with no gene match: 7. The germline gives CDR1 SGHTA, CDR2 FQGNSA. CDR3 length equals 16 residues. The CDR3 loop reads CASSFDRGGTYNEQFF. The CDR3 nucleotides are TGTGCCAGCAGCTTCGATCGCGGGGGAACCTACAATGAGCAGTTCTTC. The full variable domain, in which reference TRBV7-2 and TRBJ2-1 provide the parts outside the CDR3, is GAGVSQSPSNKVTEKGKDVELRCDPISGHTALYWYRQSLGQGLEFLIYFQGNSAPDKSGLPSDRFSAERTGGSVSTLTIQRTQQEDSAVYLCASSFDRGGTYNEQFFGPGTRLTVL.

The chain couples TRBV7-8 to TRBJ1-5; D is perhaps TRBD1 (5 bases). Per germline, CDR1 SGHVS and CDR2 FQNEAQ. This CDR3 is 15 amino acids long. V gave up 5 bases and J gave up 7 bases, with 18 bases separating them. The CDR3 nucleotides are TGTGCCAGCAGCCCCCAGGTGGGGGTAACGCAGCCCCAGCATTTT. It encodes CASSPQVGVTQPQHF.

This clonotype came up many times. The CDR3 sequence: CASSLGWGTVYNEQFF. DNA of the CDR3: TGCGCCAGCAGCTTGGGATGGGGTACAGTGTACAATGAGCAGTTCTTC. This chain connects TRBV5-1 to TRBJ2-1, with unresolved D. Germline CDR1 is SGHRS and CDR2 is YFSETQ. The CDR3 loop spans 16 amino acids. V gave up 0 bases and J gave up 4 bases, with 14 bases separating them.

This clonotype was counted many times. This chain uses TRBV11-2 with TRBJ2-1, with 8 bases lining up with TRBD1. V shed 6 bases and J 0 bases; nucleotides not matched to a gene: 4. The CDR3 totals 15 residues. Germline CDR1 reads SGHAT; CDR2 reads FQNNGV. The CDR3 DNA follows: TGTGCCAGCAGTTCTGGGACAGGCTCCTACAATGAGCAGTTCTTC. Amino acid sequence: CASSSGTGSYNEQFF.

This clonotype appeared many times. The chain carries TRBV5-1 and TRBJ1-2, with 12 positions matching TRBD1. This CDR3 spans 14 amino acids. V lost 3 bases to trimming and J lost 7 bases; unmatched junction nucleotides: 4. CDR1 and CDR2 from the germline V gene are SGHRS and YFSETQ. CDR3 protein: CASSWDRGQVGYTF. The CDR3 DNA follows: TGCGCCAGCAGCTGGGACAGGGGGCAGGTTGGCTACACCTTC.

There are many counts of this clonotype. The CDR3 DNA reads TGTGCTAGTGGCCTGGGGGTAGTCCCGGGTAATGAGCAGTTCTTC. The encoded protein is CASGLGVVPGNEQFF. The chain links TRBV12-5 to TRBJ2-1; perhaps D is TRBD1 or TRBD2 (5 bases each). V lost 6 bases, J lost 7 bases, and 19 bases lay in between. Germline CDR1 is LGHNT and CDR2 is FRNRAP. The CDR3 loop spans 15 amino acids.

Regarding this clonotype: A much larger clone sits a single nucleotide away, making a read error possible. The rearrangement joins TRBV20-1 to TRBJ2-2; a possible D gene is TRBD2 (6 bases). Germline-derived CDR1 and CDR2 are DFQATT and SNEGSKA (reference sequence). V lost 6 bases, J lost 6 bases, and 17 bases lay in between. The CDR3 is made up of 14 amino acids. For the CDR3, the DNA is TGCAGTGCCCCCCGGGACTCCTACGCCGGGGAGCTGTTTTTT. This gives the protein CSAPRDSYAGELFF.

The chain has TRBV4-2 and TRBJ1-2; D is unresolved. This CDR3 contains 14 residues. V lost 1 base to trimming and J lost 4 bases, with 10 bases between them. CDR1 is LGHNA, CDR2 YNFKEQ, per germline. The DNA of the CDR3 is TGTGCCAGCAGCCAAGTGGTACGGCTCTATGGCTACACCTTC. Translation: CASSQVVRLYGYTF.

The chain links TRBV5-1 to TRBJ2-7, with TRBD1 identical over 10 bases. Germline-derived CDR1 and CDR2 are SGHRS and YFSETQ. J was trimmed by 2 bases and V by 5 bases; bases with no gene match: 7. CDR3 length: 15 residues. The CDR3 is CASRPPGQGTYEQYF. The DNA of the CDR3 is TGCGCCAGCAGGCCGCCGGGACAGGGGACCTACGAGCAGTACTTC.

V and J are TRBV10-3 and TRBJ2-3; D is ambiguous. Trimming pared 3 bases from V and 0 bases from J, leaving 13 bases between. The CDR3 is made up of 16 amino acids. Germline-derived CDR1 and CDR2 are ENHRY and SYGVKD. CDR3 protein: CAISDRFGTSTDTQYF. CDR3 DNA: TGTGCCATCAGTGATCGCTTCGGAACTAGCACAGATACGCAGTATTTT.

The V gene is TRBV12-3 or TRBV12-4, the J gene TRBJ2-2; D is ambiguous. The CDR3 is 15 amino acids. Trimming took off 1 base at V and 5 bases at J, with 11 bases between the two ends. CDR3 amino acids: CASSLGLIRTGELFF. The CDR3 DNA reads TGTGCCAGCAGTTTAGGTCTGATTCGAACCGGGGAGCTGTTTTTT.

This clonotype was seen a single time. The rearrangement joins TRBV18 to TRBJ1-1, with 8 bases matching TRBD1. This CDR3 is 17 amino acids long. Germline V gene sequence: CDR1 KGHSH, CDR2 LQKENI. With 2 bases clipped from V and 1 base from J, the junction kept 9 bases outside the gene matches. CDR3 nucleotides: TGTGCCAGCTCACCATCCCCGTACAGGGGGACGAACACTGAAGCTTTCTTT. Protein sequence: CASSPSPYRGTNTEAFF.

The gene calls are TRBV2 and TRBJ1-5; 8 positions match TRBD1. Germline V lookup: CDR1 SNHLY, CDR2 FYNNEI. Unmatched junction bases numbered 10, after V lost 11 bases and J lost 4 bases. The CDR3 loop spans 14 amino acids. DNA for the CDR3: TGTGCCCGCCGACGGACAGGGCAGAATCAGCCCCAGCATTTT. It specifies CARRRTGQNQPQHF.

The chain has TRBV29-1 and TRBJ2-7; tentatively, D is TRBD2 (5 bases). CDR3 size: 13 residues. Germline CDR1 is SQVTM and CDR2 is ANQGSEA. V was cut by 5 bases and J by 4 bases, with 15 bases left in between. CDR3: CSVSQRYNYEQYF. Written as DNA, the CDR3 is TGCAGCGTTAGTCAGCGGTATAATTACGAGCAGTACTTC.

Written as DNA, the CDR3 is TGCAGTGCTAGTCCCGGGGGTCAGCCCCAGCATTTT. Amino acids: CSASPGGQPQHF. The chain employs TRBV20-1 and TRBJ1-5; TRBD1 is a possible D gene (5 bases). V was clipped by 3 bases and J by 6 bases, with 9 bases between them. This CDR3 contains 12 residues. Germline loops: CDR1 DFQATT, CDR2 SNEGSKA (reference sequence).

The rearrangement links TRBV13 to TRBJ2-5; 7 bases are shared with TRBD2. Germline CDR1 reads PRHDT; CDR2 reads FYEKMQ (reference sequence). The CDR3 sequence is 14 residues long. Trimming removed 4 bases from V and 5 bases from J; junction bases left unmatched: 7. The CDR3, as DNA: TGTGCCAGCAGCTCCTCCGCGGGAGTGGAGACCCAGTACTTC. Translation: CASSSSAGVETQYF.